Below, 10 T cell receptor beta chains from the same sample are listed, as sequenced in a study of identical twins. A single record per CDR3 protein comes from TCRdb applying MiXCR to the 5' RACE reads. Of 1.5 million to 2 million distinct CDR3 sequences in the sample, around 29% were seen once. The sequencing sample was made of cord blood. Receptors were obtained from a newborn girl in good health.

The chain combines TRBV20-1 with TRBJ1-5; TRBD1 might be the D (5 bases). Trimming cost V 5 bases and J 0 bases, with 14 bases left between them. Germline V gene lookup returns CDR1 DFQATT and CDR2 SNEGSKA (reference sequence). This CDR3 spans 15 amino acids. The CDR3 DNA reads as TGCAGTGCTGGTTTGACAGCTTATAGCAATCAGCCCCAGCATTTT. Its translation: CSAGLTAYSNQPQHF.

A few counts support this clonotype. J is TRBJ2-5 and V is TRBV6-2 or TRBV6-3, with D possibly called TRBD1 or TRBD2 (5 bases each). Trimming took off 2 bases at V and 2 bases at J, with 9 bases between the two ends. CDR3 length equals 14 residues. Germline V CDR1 and CDR2: MNHEY, SVGEGT. CDR3 nucleotide sequence: TGTGCCAGCAGTTACCAGGGACCGCAAGAGACCCAGTACTTC. It yields the protein CASSYQGPQETQYF.

This clonotype was observed at least ten times. J is TRBJ2-7 and V is TRBV6-5; 9 bases are shared with TRBD1. The closer fit of TRBJ2-5 to the DNA end suggests the J call may be wrong. The CDR3 totals 14 residues. Germline V CDR1 and CDR2: MNHEY, SVGAGI. This chain's CDR3 is CASSWTGDPETQYF. CDR3 sequence (DNA): TGTGCCAGCAGTTGGACAGGGGATCCCGAGACCCAGTACTTC.

This chain connects TRBV20-1 to TRBJ2-7; D is unclear. Trimming took 5 bases from V and 2 from J, leaving 10 bases between them. The germline gives CDR1 DFQATT, CDR2 SNEGSKA (reference sequence). CDR3 length: 12 amino acids. The CDR3 sequence: CSAGRPPYEQYF. In DNA, the CDR3 is TGCAGTGCTGGGCGGCCGCCCTACGAGCAGTACTTC.

This clonotype showed up just a few times. The chain employs TRBV20-1 and TRBJ2-7, with TRBD1 matching 8 bases. Germline lookup yields CDR1 DFQATT and CDR2 SNEGSKA (reference sequence). The CDR3 length is 16 residues. V was pared by 1 base and J by 1 base, with 9 bases of the junction left unmatched. The DNA for the CDR3 is TGCAGTGCTAGAGTCGACCCCGGGACAGGTTCCTACGAGCAGTACTTC. This encodes CSARVDPGTGSYEQYF.

The chain combines TRBV6-1 with TRBJ1-1; 8 bases agree with TRBD1. Germline CDR1 is MNHNS and CDR2 is SASEGT. Unmatched junction bases numbered 11, after V lost 6 bases and J lost 8 bases. This CDR3 is 14 amino acids long. The CDR3 sequence: CASRGGQGFQEAFF. CDR3 sequence (DNA): TGTGCCAGCAGGGGCGGACAGGGATTTCAAGAAGCTTTCTTT.

This clonotype has only a few counts. V and J are TRBV7-6 and TRBJ2-1, with D possibly TRBD1 on 5 matching bases. Germline CDR1 SGHVS, CDR2 FNYEAQ. The length of the CDR3 is 15 residues. The V end lost 6 bases, the J end lost 6 bases, and 18 bases lay between the germline ends. CDR3 sequence reads: CASSSTQGSRNEQFF. In DNA, the CDR3 is TGTGCCAGCAGTTCGACCCAGGGTAGCCGCAATGAGCAGTTCTTC.

To note about this clonotype: Since the CDR3 does not end with the conserved phenylalanine or tryptophan, this likely comes from a read error. V usage is TRBV5-4 and J usage is TRBJ1-1; D might be TRBD1 (5 bases). Germline CDR1 reads SGHNT; CDR2 reads YYREEE (reference sequence). With 4 bases removed from V and 7 bases from J, the gap between germline ends came to 20 bases. The CDR3 loop spans 15 amino acids. CDR3 loop: CASSAGTGMNGEAFV. The CDR3 nucleotides read TGTGCCAGCAGCGCCGGGACGGGAATGAATGGTGAAGCTTTCGTT.

This chain links TRBV20-1 with TRBJ1-2; no firm D call. The CDR3 extends over 12 amino acids. The germline V and J ends were trimmed by 4 bases and 4 bases, with 10 bases remaining between them. Per germline, CDR1 DFQATT and CDR2 SNEGSKA (reference sequence). CDR3 in amino acids: CSAKGRIYGYTF. The CDR3 nucleotides are TGCAGTGCTAAGGGCAGGATCTATGGCTACACCTTC.

This clonotype appeared a few times. The chain employs TRBV4-2 and TRBJ1-2; no clear D. The V end lost 1 base, the J end lost 6 bases, and 9 bases lay between the germline ends. Looked up from germline, CDR1 is LGHNA and CDR2 is YNFKEQ. CDR3 length equals 13 residues. CDR3 amino acids: CASSQGGINGYTF. As DNA, the CDR3 is TGTGCCAGCAGCCAAGGAGGGATCAATGGCTACACCTTC.